These 31 T cell receptor beta chains came from one sample sequenced in a study of T cell repertoires in ileal Crohn's disease. Only in-frame clones appear in the TCRdb table, and some are missing; sequencing was by immunoSEQ multiplex PCR. The sample contains approximately 15,000 clones, over 70% of which appear only once. The time point denotes: neoterminal ileum biopsy at postoperative endoscopy, about 6 months after surgery. Sequenced: ileal tissue. These TCRs come from an adult with Crohn's disease.

As regards this clone: Other DNA sequences of this sample code for an identical CDR3. CDR3 protein: CASSLQGNYGYTF. Written as DNA, the CDR3 is TGTGCCAGCAGCTTGCAGGGAAACTATGGCTACACCTTC. The chain employs TRBV7-6 and TRBJ1-2; D might be TRBD1 (5 bases). Germline values: CDR1 SGHVS, CDR2 FNYEAQ. This CDR3 has 13 amino acids. V was pared by 3 bases and J by 2 bases, with 7 bases between.

This rearrangement joins TRBV7-6 to TRBJ2-1, with no clear D. The germline V gene encodes CDR1 SGHVS and CDR2 FNYEAQ. Trimming took 1 base from V and 10 from J, leaving 8 bases between them. The CDR3 covers 12 residues. For the CDR3, the DNA is TGTGCCAGCAGCTTAGGGCCGCGCGAGCAGTTCTTC. Encoded protein: CASSLGPREQFF.

The chain uses TRBV12-5 and TRBJ2-2; D call uncertain. This CDR3 has 14 residues. Germline V gene sequence: CDR1 LGHNT, CDR2 FRNRAP. Trimming removed 1 base at V and 5 bases at J, with 8 bases between. The CDR3: CASGLGFETGELFF. The CDR3 DNA is TGTGCTAGTGGTTTGGGGTTTGAAACCGGGGAGCTGTTTTTT.

This clone appeared once. V and J are TRBV18 and TRBJ2-3, with 9 bases aligning to TRBD2. There are 23 residues in the CDR3. Germline V gene lookup returns CDR1 KGHSH and CDR2 LQKENI. After removal of 3 bases from V and 2 bases from J, the junction contained 27 bases not matched to a gene. As DNA, the CDR3 is TGTGCCAGCTCACCCCCTAGGGTCTTCTCAGCGGGAGGTTTCCCCACCGTCACAGATACGCAGTATTTT. It yields the protein CASSPPRVFSAGGFPTVTDTQYF.

This chain uses TRBV15 with TRBJ2-6, with 8 bases fitting TRBD1. The CDR3 has 22 residues. V lost 0 bases to trimming and J lost 1 base; unmatched junction nucleotides: 17. Per germline, CDR1 LNHNV and CDR2 YYDKDF (reference sequence). CDR3 region: CATSRERTGMIPQWSGANVLTF. CDR3 in DNA: TGTGCCACCAGCAGAGAGAGGACAGGGATGATTCCCCAATGGTCTGGGGCCAACGTCCTGACTTTC.

The chain combines TRBV11-3 with TRBJ1-4; 9 bases align to TRBD1. Germline V gene data show CDR1 as SGHNT and CDR2 as YENEEA. V shed 5 bases, J shed 3 bases, and the junction held 4 bases outside the gene matches. The CDR3 contains 15 residues. CDR3 in amino acids: CASSPRDRANEKLFF. CDR3 nucleotide sequence: TGTGCCAGCAGCCCCAGGGACAGGGCTAATGAAAAACTGTTTTTT. Together with reference TRBV11-3 and TRBJ1-4, the CDR3 gives the full variable domain: EAGVVQSPRYKIIEKKQPVAFWCNPISGHNTLYWYLQNLGQGPELLIRYENEEAVDDSQLPKDRFSAERLKGVDSTLKIQPAELGDSAVYLCASSPRDRANEKLFFGSGTQLSVL.

V gene TRBV21-1 combines with J gene TRBJ2-5. TRBV21-1 is flagged as a pseudogene. The CDR3 extends over 13 amino acids. CDR3 in DNA: TGTGCCAGCAGCAAAGCGCTTTTCCAGCTCAAGTACTTC. This encodes CASSKALFQLKYF.

The gene calls are TRBV30 and TRBJ1-2; the D gene is possibly TRBD1 (6 bases). Trimming shortened V by 2 bases and J by 5 bases, and 12 bases separated the two germline ends. Germline V lookup: CDR1 GTSNPN, CDR2 SVGIG (reference sequence). This CDR3 has 13 residues. The CDR3 nucleotides are TGTGCCTGGAGTTCGAAGGGGGGTTATGGCTACACCTTC. It yields the protein CAWSSKGGYGYTF.

The rearrangement links TRBV4-1 to TRBJ1-2; 7 bases are a match to TRBD1. CDR1 MGHRA and CDR2 YSYEKL come from the germline V gene. The CDR3 has 16 residues. Trimming took 4 bases from V and 0 from J; bases not matched to a gene: 8. CDR3 bases: TGCGCCAGCAGCCTTAAACCCGGGACAGCTAACTATGGCTACACCTTC. Its translation is CASSLKPGTANYGYTF.

The chain carries TRBV7-6 and TRBJ2-3, with TRBD2 matching over 8 bases. CDR3 size: 19 residues. V lost 1 base, J lost 0 bases, and 12 bases stayed unmatched. Looked up from germline, CDR1 is SGHVS and CDR2 is FNYEAQ. The chain's CDR3 is CASSLGVSGMGPSTDTQYF. The CDR3 nucleotides are TGTGCCAGCAGCTTAGGCGTTAGCGGGATGGGGCCTAGCACAGATACGCAGTATTTT.

This clone was seen once. The V gene is TRBV30, the J gene TRBJ1-3, with unresolved D. Germline assignment: CDR1 GTSNPN and CDR2 SVGIG (reference sequence). The V end lost 3 bases, the J end lost 3 bases, and 9 bases lay between the germline ends. This CDR3 spans 13 amino acids. DNA for the CDR3: TGTGCCTGGAGCTCAAGGGATGGAAACACCATATATTTT. Translated, it gives CAWSSRDGNTIYF.

This chain links TRBV30 with TRBJ2-2, with no clear D. Germline V CDR1 and CDR2: GTSNPN, SVGIG (reference sequence). This CDR3 is 15 amino acids long. Trimming took 0 bases from V and 1 from J, leaving 9 bases between them. The CDR3 coding sequence is TGTGCCTGGAGTGTGCGAGGAAGGAACACCGGGGAGCTGTTTTTT. It encodes CAWSVRGRNTGELFF.

The chain combines TRBV6-5 with TRBJ2-7; D possibly corresponds to TRBD1 (6 bases). V was cut by 2 bases and J by 6 bases, with 14 bases left in between. Looked up from germline, CDR1 is MNHEY and CDR2 is SVGAGI. The CDR3 contains 14 residues. CDR3 amino acids: CASSYVSGVGEQYF. In DNA, the CDR3 is TGTGCCAGCAGTTACGTCTCAGGGGTCGGCGAGCAGTACTTC.

The V gene is TRBV5-4, the J gene TRBJ1-1, with 9 bases that match TRBD1. CDR3 length: 13 amino acids. J lost 4 bases, V lost 5 bases, and 3 bases had no gene match. Germline CDR1 and CDR2: SGHNT and YYREEE (reference sequence). The CDR3 is CASRGQGSTEAFF. CDR3 bases: TGTGCCAGCAGAGGACAGGGGAGCACTGAAGCTTTCTTT.

This clone was counted between two and nine times. This chain joins TRBV30 and TRBJ1-2; D is undetermined. This CDR3 is 13 amino acids long. V was clipped by 0 bases and J by 8 bases, with 13 bases between them. The germline V gene encodes CDR1 GTSNPN and CDR2 SVGIG (reference sequence). CDR3 sequence reads: CAWSVEGRFGYTF. DNA of the CDR3: TGTGCCTGGAGTGTGGAGGGCCGCTTCGGCTACACCTTC.

The genes are TRBV18 and TRBJ2-5; possible D gene TRBD1, 6 bases. The germline V gene encodes CDR1 KGHSH and CDR2 LQKENI. V lost 2 bases to trimming and J lost 5 bases, with 12 bases between them. This CDR3 has 14 amino acids. This chain's CDR3 is CASSPTTGRETQYF. CDR3 DNA sequence: TGTGCCAGCTCACCAACAACAGGGCGTGAGACCCAGTACTTC.

The chain combines TRBV9 with TRBJ2-2; D may be TRBD1 (5 bases). Germline CDR1 is SGDLS and CDR2 is YYNGEE. This CDR3 contains 15 residues. Trimming took 4 bases from V and 5 from J, leaving 15 bases between them. This CDR3 is CASSPPGYTTGELFF. For the CDR3, the DNA is TGTGCCAGCAGCCCTCCAGGGTATACTACCGGGGAGCTGTTTTTT. Full variable domain (remainder filled in from reference TRBV9 and TRBJ2-2): DSGVTQTPKHLITATGQRVTLRCSPRSGDLSVYWYQQSLDQGLQFLIQYYNGEERAKGNILERFSAQQFPDLHSELNLSSLELGDSALYFCASSPPGYTTGELFFGEGSRLTVL.

The rearrangement uses TRBV5-5 and TRBJ2-7, with D tentatively TRBD1 or TRBD2 (6 bases each). The CDR3 is 14 amino acids. The V gene's germline CDR1 is SGHKS and CDR2 YYEKEE (reference sequence). V dropped 1 base and J dropped 1 base, with 9 bases sitting between them. The CDR3: CASSLRGESYEQYF. CDR3 DNA: TGTGCCAGCAGCTTGAGGGGGGAGTCCTACGAGCAGTACTTC.

The chain couples TRBV7-2 to TRBJ2-3; D possibly corresponds to TRBD1 (5 bases). Germline CDR1 SGHTA, CDR2 FQGNSA. The CDR3 is 16 residues long. V was pared by 5 bases and J by 0 bases, with 15 bases between. CDR3 DNA sequence: TGTGCCAGCAGCCTAAGACATGGGGCTAGCACAGATACGCAGTATTTT. Its protein product is CASSLRHGASTDTQYF.

The chain links TRBV10-1 to TRBJ1-1; D perhaps matches TRBD1 (5 bases). V gave up 2 bases and J gave up 8 bases, with 15 bases separating them. This CDR3 region has 14 residues. Germline V gene data show CDR1 as WNHNN and CDR2 as SYGVQD (reference sequence). CDR3 in amino acids: CASSEARAANEAFF. In DNA form, the CDR3 reads TGCGCCAGCAGTGAGGCCAGGGCGGCCAACGAAGCTTTCTTT.

V is TRBV9 and J is TRBJ1-1; possible D gene TRBD1, 5 bases. Germline loops: CDR1 SGDLS, CDR2 YYNGEE. This CDR3 is 16 amino acids long. Between the trimmed V and J ends, which lost 4 bases and 3 bases, there was a span of 19 bases. The CDR3: CASSIGVGGWDTEAFF. The CDR3 DNA reads as TGTGCCAGCAGCATAGGAGTGGGGGGTTGGGACACTGAAGCTTTCTTT.

V usage is TRBV5-1 and J usage is TRBJ1-6; 8 bases align to TRBD1. Germline lookup yields CDR1 SGHRS and CDR2 YFSETQ. With 3 bases clipped from V and 7 bases from J, the junction kept 3 bases outside the gene matches. This CDR3 is built from 14 residues. DNA for the CDR3: TGCGCCAGCAGCTCCGACAGGGGCAATTCACCCCTCCACTTT. Protein sequence: CASSSDRGNSPLHF.

This chain connects TRBV27 to TRBJ2-5; 12 bases are a match to TRBD1. Germline CDR1 MNHEY, CDR2 SMNVEV (reference sequence). The CDR3 is 17 residues long. J lost 5 bases, V lost 6 bases, and 13 bases had no gene match. The chain's CDR3 is CASSAPGQGAVGETQYF. The CDR3 DNA reads TGTGCCAGCAGCGCCCCGGGACAGGGGGCCGTCGGGGAGACCCAGTACTTC.

Here the CDR3 DNA reads TGTGCCAGTACCTACGGACAACTTAATCAGCCCCAGCATTTT. This sequence encodes CASTYGQLNQPQHF. This rearrangement joins TRBV19 to TRBJ1-5, with D possibly matching TRBD1 (5 bases). CDR1 and CDR2 from the germline V gene are LNHDA and SQIVND (reference sequence). Deletions cut 7 bases from V and 4 bases from J, with 14 bases between. The CDR3 totals 14 residues.

The rearrangement joins TRBV7-2 to TRBJ1-1; weak D call: TRBD1 (5 bases). Germline CDR1 and CDR2: SGHTA and FQGNSA. The germline V and J ends were trimmed by 1 base and 1 base, with 10 bases remaining between them. The length of the CDR3 is 15 residues. CDR3 DNA: TGTGCCAGCAGCTTAGAGGCAGGGTGGAACACTGAAGCTTTCTTT. It is translated as CASSLEAGWNTEAFF.

The CDR3 sequence: CASSQEVRREAFF. For the CDR3, the DNA is TGTGCCAGCAGCCAGGAGGTGCGTCGTGAAGCTTTCTTT. The V call is TRBV6-1, the J call TRBJ1-1; D is uncertain. V gave up 6 bases and J gave up 7 bases, with 15 bases separating them. Germline CDR1 MNHNS, CDR2 SASEGT. This CDR3 spans 13 amino acids.

In the case of this clone: The DNA is left out, because the CDR3 cannot be placed on it with certainty; the CDR3 is given as TCRdb lists it. The chain couples TRBV27 to TRBJ1-5. Germline CDR1 MNHEY, CDR2 SMNVEV (reference sequence). A total of 12 residues make up the CDR3, ends included. CDR3 residues: CASSSSGQPQHF.

This chain links TRBV6-5 with TRBJ2-7; 7 nucleotides agree with TRBD1. The CDR3 has 11 residues. The trim removed 6 bases at V and 6 bases at J, leaving 2 bases unmatched. The germline gives CDR1 MNHEY, CDR2 SVGAGI. CDR3 sequence reads: CASRTGFEQYF. For the CDR3, the DNA is TGTGCCAGCAGGACAGGGTTCGAGCAGTACTTC.

This sequence joins TRBV18 and TRBJ2-3, with 10 positions matching TRBD1. The germline gives CDR1 KGHSH, CDR2 LQKENI. The CDR3 has 15 amino acids. The V gene end was trimmed by 5 bases and the J gene end by 5 bases; junction bases not matched to a gene: 7. DNA for the CDR3: TGTGCCAGCTCATCCTCGGGACAGGGGAAAGATACGCAGTATTTT. Its protein is CASSSSGQGKDTQYF. Complete variable domain (other parts from reference TRBV18 and TRBJ2-3): NAGVMQNPRHLVRRRGQEARLRCSPMKGHSHVYWYRQLPEEGLKFMVYLQKENIIDESGMPKERFSAEFPKEGPSILRIQQVVRGDSAAYFCASSSSGQGKDTQYFGPGTRLTVL.

This clone was found once. The chain employs TRBV29-1 and TRBJ1-2; D perhaps matches TRBD1 (6 bases). This CDR3 has 12 amino acids. Germline V gene sequence: CDR1 SQVTM, CDR2 ANQGSEA. V was shortened by 7 bases and J by 8 bases, with 17 bases between the two germline ends. The CDR3 DNA follows: TGCAGCGCCGAAGGAGGGGGATCGGGCTACACCTTC. It codes for CSAEGGGSGYTF.

The V and J genes are TRBV6-1 and TRBJ2-7; TRBD2 aligns across 8 bases. The V and J ends lost 6 bases and 3 bases, in that order; junction bases with no gene match: 7. In germline, CDR1 is MNHNS, CDR2 SASEGT. This CDR3 comprises 14 residues. CDR3: CASSLGGGNYEQYF. The CDR3 coding sequence is TGTGCCAGCAGCCTCGGCGGGGGGAACTACGAGCAGTACTTC.